Below, one TCR beta chain is given with its context. As yet, its antigen is unknown. The germline gives CDR1 SNHLY, CDR2 FYNNEI. Trimming cost V 4 bases and J 6 bases; bases outside gene matches: 6. CDR3 size: 15 residues. Profiling relied on immunoSEQ multiplex PCR, and the TCRdb table lists in-frame clones only, not all of them. The repertoire holds some 120,000 clones, with about nine tenths as singletons. The sample belongs to a study of T cell responses to AZD1222 COVID-19 vaccine. Findings of the study overall: Clonal diversity was possibly underestimated, and the donors were mostly white British, with more females.

Sequenced here: peripheral blood, sampled on day 0 of AZD1222 vaccination. This clonotype was obtained from an adult in good health. The genes are TRBV2 and TRBJ2-1; 10 nucleotides align to TRBD2. CDR3 protein: CASSALAGELNEQFF. CDR3 nucleotide sequence: TGTGCCAGCAGTGCTCTAGCGGGAGAACTCAATGAGCAGTTCTTC.